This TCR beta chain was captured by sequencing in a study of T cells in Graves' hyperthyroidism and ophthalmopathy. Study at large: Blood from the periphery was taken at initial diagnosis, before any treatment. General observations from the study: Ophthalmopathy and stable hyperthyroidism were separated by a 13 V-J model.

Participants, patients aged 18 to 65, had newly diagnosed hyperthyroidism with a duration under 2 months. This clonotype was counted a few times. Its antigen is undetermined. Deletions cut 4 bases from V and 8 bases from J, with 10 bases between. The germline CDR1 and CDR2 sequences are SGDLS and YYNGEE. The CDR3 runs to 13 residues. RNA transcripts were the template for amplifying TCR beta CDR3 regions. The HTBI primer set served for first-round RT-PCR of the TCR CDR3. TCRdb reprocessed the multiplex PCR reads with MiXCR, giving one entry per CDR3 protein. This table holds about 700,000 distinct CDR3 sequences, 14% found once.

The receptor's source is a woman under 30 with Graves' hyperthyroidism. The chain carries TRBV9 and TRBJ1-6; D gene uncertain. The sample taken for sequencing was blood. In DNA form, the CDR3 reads TGTGCCAGCAGCTCAAGATCGGATTCACCCCTCCACTTT. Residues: CASSSRSDSPLHF.